Presented here are 5 T cell receptor beta chains from one specimen sequenced in a study of T cells in Graves' hyperthyroidism and ophthalmopathy. Amplification yielded TCR beta CDR3 regions, with RNA transcripts as the source. A first-round RT-PCR of the TCR CDR3 used the HTBI primer set. Each CDR3 protein is one row after TCRdb ran MiXCR on the multiplex PCR reads. The data hold a few hundred thousand distinct CDR3 sequences, with more than 20% observed a single time. Sequencing input: blood. These receptors were collected from a man younger than 35 with Graves' hyperthyroidism.

The table lists this clonotype with a few counts. Given a much more abundant clone one base away, this may be a read error. The rearrangement joins TRBV28 to TRBJ2-2; possible D gene TRBD2, 5 bases. Germline V gene lookup returns CDR1 MDHEN and CDR2 SYDVKM. There are 14 residues in the CDR3. CDR3 amino acids: CASGPGANTGELCF. The CDR3 region has the DNA TGTGCCAGCGGACCCGGAGCGAACACCGGGGAGCTGTGTTTT.

In its sample, this clonotype was seen many times. This sequence joins TRBV12-3 or TRBV12-4 and TRBJ1-5; D is perhaps TRBD1 (5 bases). V lost 6 bases and J lost 4, with 16 bases in between. The CDR3 length is 15 residues. The CDR3, as DNA: TGTGCCAGCAGCACGGTGTCCGGGGGTAATCAGCCCCAGCATTTT. It specifies CASSTVSGGNQPQHF.

The sample holds a few counts of this clonotype. The chain combines TRBV20-1 with TRBJ2-1; 12 bases align to TRBD2. Germline V lookup: CDR1 DFQATT, CDR2 SNEGSKA (reference sequence). The CDR3 covers 16 residues. V shed 5 bases, J shed 3 bases, and the junction held 8 bases outside the gene matches. This CDR3 reads CSAYLLAGGDYNEQFF. The DNA for the CDR3 is TGCAGTGCTTACCTACTAGCGGGGGGCGACTACAATGAGCAGTTCTTC.

This clonotype was observed at least ten times. The CDR3 is CASGGQPGNTIYF. The CDR3 region has the DNA TGTGCCAGTGGAGGACAACCTGGAAACACCATATATTTT. The chain combines TRBV6-5 with TRBJ1-3, with TRBD1 as a possible D gene (5 bases). CDR1 is MNHEY and CDR2 is SVGAGI in the germline V gene. This CDR3 comprises 13 residues. Trimming pared 9 bases from V and 2 bases from J, leaving 11 bases between.

This clonotype was recorded many times. V gene TRBV12-3 or TRBV12-4 combines with J gene TRBJ2-7; TRBD2 aligns across 8 bases. V shed 3 bases and J 0 bases; nucleotides not matched to a gene: 4. The CDR3 runs 15 residues. CDR3 nucleotide sequence: TGTGCCAGCAGTTTTGGCGGGGGGATCTCCTACGAGCAGTACTTC. Its protein is CASSFGGGISYEQYF.